The clone carrying this T cell receptor (beta chain) was observed a few times. The CDR3 loop spans 14 amino acids. Germline CDR1 reads SGHTA; CDR2 reads FQGNSA. Trimming took off 7 bases at V and 4 bases at J, with 15 bases between the two ends. One entry per CDR3 protein results from TCRdb running MiXCR on the RT-PCR reads. The table includes hundreds of thousands of distinct CDR3 sequences, around 14% detected once. Sequencing was performed on memory CD4+ T cells from blood. The TCR sequence derives from a female donor in good health, serving as a healthy control. The chain carries TRBV7-2 and TRBJ2-3; D remains unclear. Written as DNA, the CDR3 is TGTGCCAGCATCCAGGCGGTGGGTGCAGATACGCAGTATTTT. It codes for CASIQAVGADTQYF.